This TCR beta chain was identified during a study of blood T cell repertoires in COVID-19. Sequencing used immunoSEQ multiplex PCR; TCRdb keeps in-frame clones, though not all of them. The top ten hold about 8.7% of the sample, which has approximately 88,000 clones, about three quarters seen once. Germline-derived CDR1 and CDR2 are LGHNA and YNFKEQ. The junction had 9 bases not matched to a gene; V was cut back by 1 base and J by 7 bases. The CDR3 is 16 residues long. The sequencing input was peripheral blood. The rearrangement links TRBV4-2 to TRBJ1-4, with 7 nucleotides matching TRBD1. The source is a man aged 45-65 years who had recovered from COVID-19. In DNA form, the CDR3 reads TGTGCCAGCAGCCAAGGCCAGGGGGTAGGAAGTGAAAAACTGTTTTTT. Residues: CASSQGQGVGSEKLFF.